The T cell receptor (beta chain) under discussion was sequenced for a study of CD8+ T cells in alopecia areata. Study-wide findings and caveats: Scalp clonality and expanded CD8+ clones among the top 100 were significantly decreased by tofacitinib. Possibly as an HLA-related effect, TCR sharing across patients appeared less clear than in mice. Sequences from scalp samples also cover resident alphabeta T cells of normal skin.

The treatment was: oral pan-JAK inhibitor, 5-10 mg twice daily. Alopecia areata patients had lesional scalp punch biopsies and peripheral blood taken from them. In this sample, this clone turned up a few times. Its antigen is unknown. The CDR3 has 13 residues. CDR1 and CDR2 (germline): MNHEY, SVGAGI. The V end was cut by 3 bases, the J end by 11 bases, with 11 bases between. It was cDNA, reverse transcribed from extracted RNA, that served as the sequencing template. The method was immunoSEQ multiplex PCR; TCRdb's version includes in-frame clones alone and lacks a portion of them. The data show about 74,000 clones, 25% to 30% seen once.

The sample was CD8+ T cells sorted from blood, taken at week 4, from a patient treated with tofacitinib. V is TRBV6-5 and J is TRBJ1-6; D may be TRBD1 (5 bases). This clonotype originated in a human donor with alopecia areata. The DNA of the CDR3 is TGTGCCAGCAGTTATGCAGGGCGGCCACCCCTCCACTTT. Its protein is CASSYAGRPPLHF.